The rows below give T cell receptor beta chains drawn from one sample of a study of CD8 T cells in Susac syndrome. Using its own MiXCR run on the immunoSEQ multiplex PCR reads, TCRdb lists one record per CDR3 protein. The sample has 150,000 to 200,000 distinct CDR3 sequences, roughly 92% seen once. The specimen sequenced was CD4+ T cells from PBMCs. Receptors originate from a human donor with Susac syndrome. Each CDR3 is given with its conserved first and last residue.

>16|TRBV12-3/TRBV12-4
CASSSPPGGMNTEAFF
>13|TRBV20-1
CSAEDDSNQPQHF
>13|TRBV24-1
CATSDLSTDTQYF
>15|TRBV20-1
CSARRPQDRTDTQYF
>13|TRBV12-3/TRBV12-4
CASSFNGNTEAFF
>19|TRBV7-2
CASSLRPTGGASYNSPLHF
>15|TRBV6-5
CASSYSGQFHYGYTF
>13|TRBV24-1
CATSDRRGSGYTF
>15|TRBV30
CAWSEAGTIVSPLHF
>13|TRBV6-5
CASSSHSNYGYTF
>13|TRBV5-8
CASSFNANYGYTF
>15|TRBV18
CASSPTDSHRNEQYF
>14|TRBV7-9
CASTVREGTDTQYF
>12|TRBV5-1
CASSFDPGTQYF
>15|TRBV5-4
CASSSPPQGPYGYTF
>15|TRBV5-1
CASSLSSVDTDTQYF
>13|TRBV9
CASSVGPGATQYF
>13|TRBV12-3/TRBV12-4
CASTRQTNQPQHF
>17|TRBV7-8
CASSSISRVTSTDTQYF
>13|TRBV29-1
CSVKGSLSYGYTF
>14|TRBV12-3/TRBV12-4
CASRPPLGTDTQYF
>14|TRBV2
CASSVGTGAGEAFF
>15|TRBV6-6
CASSYEQGSKNIQYF
>14|TRBV5-4
CASSPRQTQETQYF
>16|TRBV10-3
CAISTQAAGGGDTQYF
>14|TRBV11-1
CASTRGGVNTEAFF
>13|TRBV30
CAWSAGPFNGYTF
>17|TRBV4-1
CASSRVAGGDSNQPQHF
>14|TRBV12-3/TRBV12-4
CASSSTGQSYEQYF
>14|TRBV10-3
CAISGGDRTDTQYF
>11|TRBV7-9
CASTLGQGTFF
>15|TRBV5-6
CASSFRAARDTEAFF
>14|TRBV11-3
CASSLVGTEDEQYF
>13|TRBV6-5
CASGVWGEQPQHF
>12|TRBV30
CAWSGQHGGYTF
>15|TRBV29-1
CSATLTGGSPDTQYF
>15|TRBV20-1
CSARDNPKQRGKLFF
>13|TRBV12-3/TRBV12-4
CASRIPLNTEAFF
>15|TRBV29-1
CSVDAETVSYNEQFF
>14|TRBV6-2/TRBV6-3
CASTYRTGNYGYTF
>13|TRBV2
CASSLDRGTEAFF
>14|TRBV29-1
CSVEGPGRTGELFF
>16|TRBV9
CASSSRTGVSTGELFF
>15|TRBV4-1
CASSQASAGTYGYTF
>14|TRBV6-6
CASSPAGTNTEAFF
>17|TRBV5-1
CASANLPPISGANVLTF
>13|TRBV4-3
CASSQDRFTEAFF
>13|TRBV20-1
CSARGATQGAQYF
>14|TRBV29-1
CSVEGSRGADGYTF
>16|TRBV6-6
CASSGSGTKSYNEQFF
>11|TRBV29-1
CSVGTGRQQYF
>17|TRBV6-5
CASSFASPGQGNYGYTF
>11|TRBV6-5
CATRTAREQYF
>14|TRBV20-1
CSLSWGVRTDTQYF
>14|TRBV12-3/TRBV12-4
CASTAGQSNSPLHF
>12|TRBV6-5
CASSSSGTEAFF
>14|TRBV19
CASSITASPYEQYF
>15|TRBV25-1
CASSDGVTYNSPLHF
>12|TRBV6-1
CASSEPVTEAFF
>15|TRBV20-1
CSARDRRTGSYEQYF